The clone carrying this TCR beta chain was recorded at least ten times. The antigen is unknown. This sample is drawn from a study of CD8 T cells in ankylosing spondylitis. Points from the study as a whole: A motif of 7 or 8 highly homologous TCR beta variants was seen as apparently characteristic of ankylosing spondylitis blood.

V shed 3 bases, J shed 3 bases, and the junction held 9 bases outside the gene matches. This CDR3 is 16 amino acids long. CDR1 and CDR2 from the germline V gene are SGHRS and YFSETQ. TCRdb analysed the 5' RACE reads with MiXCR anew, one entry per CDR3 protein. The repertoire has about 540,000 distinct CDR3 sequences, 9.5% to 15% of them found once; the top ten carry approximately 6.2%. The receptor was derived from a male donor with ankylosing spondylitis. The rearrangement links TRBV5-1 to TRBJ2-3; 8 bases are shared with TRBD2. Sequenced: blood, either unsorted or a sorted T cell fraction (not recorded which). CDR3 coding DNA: TGCGCCAGCAGCTCTGCGCCGGGAGGGCCGACAGATACGCAGTATTTT. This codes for CASSSAPGGPTDTQYF.